This TCR beta chain was observed in a study of neurological immune-mediated disorders. Study-wide results and limits: The absence of shared CDR3 amino acid sequences among expanded clones across subjects suggests private repertoires in all groups.

With V trimmed by 0 bases and J by 4 bases, 6 bases remained unmatched. The CDR3 runs 16 residues. Looked up from germline, CDR1 is SGHRS and CDR2 is YFSETQ. This clonotype has ten or more counts. Its specificity is unknown. Sequencing runs each yielded over 180 million TCR-beta sequences from 15-18 subjects. TCRdb analysed the 5' RACE reads with MiXCR anew, one entry per CDR3 protein. The repertoire consists of around 51,000 distinct CDR3 sequences, with more than 9.5% occurring once and the leading ten covering approximately 9%. Time point defined: longitudinal time-point 3. The unsorted libraries originated from 2 million PBMCs kept at -80 C.

The receptor was isolated from a male donor with HTLV-1-associated myelopathy (HAM/TSP). The V gene is TRBV5-1, the J gene TRBJ1-2; 10 bases match TRBD1. Input material: PBMCs. CDR3 sequence (DNA): TGCGCCAGCAGCTTGGTGGGGGACAGGGGCATCTATGGCTACACCTTC. Amino acids: CASSLVGDRGIYGYTF.